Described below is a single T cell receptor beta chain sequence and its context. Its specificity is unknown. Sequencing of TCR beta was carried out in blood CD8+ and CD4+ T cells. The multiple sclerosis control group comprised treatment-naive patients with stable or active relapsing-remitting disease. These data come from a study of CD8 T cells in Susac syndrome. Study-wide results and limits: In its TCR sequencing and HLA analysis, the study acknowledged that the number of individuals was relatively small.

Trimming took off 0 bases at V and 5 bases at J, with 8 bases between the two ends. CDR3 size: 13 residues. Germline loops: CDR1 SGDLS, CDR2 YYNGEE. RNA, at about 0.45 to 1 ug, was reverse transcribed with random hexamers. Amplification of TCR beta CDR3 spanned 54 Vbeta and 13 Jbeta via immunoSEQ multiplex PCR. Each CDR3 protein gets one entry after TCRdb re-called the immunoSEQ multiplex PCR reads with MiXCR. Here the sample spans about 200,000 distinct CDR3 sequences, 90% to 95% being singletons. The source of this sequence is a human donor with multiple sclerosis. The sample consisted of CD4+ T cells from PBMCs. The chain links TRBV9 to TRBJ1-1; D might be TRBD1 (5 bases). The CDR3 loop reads CASSVGGRTEAFF. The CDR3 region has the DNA TGTGCCAGCAGCGTAGGGGGGAGGACTGAAGCTTTCTTT.